One sample yielded the 19 T cell receptor beta chains listed below, sequenced in a study of beta chain features in type 1 diabetes. As every portion of the isolated RNA was reverse transcribed, the sequencing read expressed TCRB transcripts. TCRdb keeps only in-frame clones here, not all; method: immunoSEQ multiplex PCR. The sample carries about 360,000 clones, roughly 12% recorded once. Sequenced sample: naive CD4+ T cells from blood. These receptors originate from a man younger than 35 in good health.

This sequence joins TRBV25-1 and TRBJ2-7, with 9 nucleotides matching TRBD1. The CDR3 is 15 residues long. With 2 bases clipped from V and 0 bases from J, the junction kept 2 bases outside the gene matches. Germline V CDR1 and CDR2: MGHDK, SYGVNS. CDR3 sequence reads: CASSEGGQGSYEQYF. The CDR3 nucleotides are TGTGCCAGCAGTGAAGGGGGACAGGGCTCCTACGAGCAGTACTTC.

This clone was observed a handful of times. Other DNA sequences of this sample code for an identical CDR3. The V and J genes are TRBV18 and TRBJ1-5, with TRBD1 matching over 8 bases. V shed 6 bases, J shed 7 bases, and the junction held 8 bases outside the gene matches. The germline V gene encodes CDR1 KGHSH and CDR2 LQKENI. The CDR3 length is 14 residues. This CDR3 reads CASSLTGGDQPQHF. As DNA, the CDR3 is TGTGCCAGCTCTCTAACAGGGGGTGACCAGCCCCAGCATTTT.

The genes are TRBV19 and TRBJ1-1; D is uncertain. The germline gives CDR1 LNHDA, CDR2 SQIVND (reference sequence). The V end was cut by 5 bases, the J end by 3 bases, with 7 bases between. This CDR3 comprises 12 residues. DNA for the CDR3: TGTGCCAGTAGTTCCCGGTACACTGAAGCTTTCTTT. This encodes CASSSRYTEAFF.

This clone has just a few counts. The V call is TRBV5-6, the J call TRBJ2-2, with D possibly being TRBD1 (6 bases). V lost 4 bases to trimming and J lost 1 base, with 14 bases between them. CDR1 and CDR2 (germline): SGHDT, YYEEEE. There are 16 residues in the CDR3. CDR3 sequence (DNA): TGTGCCAGCAGCCCCATTGGCAGGGGGAACACCGGGGAGCTGTTTTTT. Its translation is CASSPIGRGNTGELFF.

A few counts support this clone. DNA for the CDR3: TGTGCCAGCAGAGCGGGAGAGTTTACCGGGGAGCTGTTTTTT. This gives the protein CASRAGEFTGELFF. The V and J genes are TRBV6-1 and TRBJ2-2; the match to TRBD2 covers 8 bases. Trimming cost V 6 bases and J 5 bases; bases outside gene matches: 5. The CDR3 contains 14 residues. The V gene's germline CDR1 is MNHNS and CDR2 SASEGT.

This clone was detected a few times. The chain links TRBV10-2 to TRBJ2-1; the match to TRBD2 covers 11 bases. Germline V CDR1 and CDR2: WSHSY, SAAADI. The CDR3 is 14 amino acids. With 4 bases clipped from V and 7 bases from J, the junction kept 3 bases outside the gene matches. In DNA form, the CDR3 reads TGCGCCAGCAGTGGCCGACTAGCGGGGAATGAGCAGTTCTTC. The encoded protein is CASSGRLAGNEQFF.

V and J are TRBV7-2 and TRBJ2-5; TRBD1 aligns across 9 bases. V lost 6 bases to trimming and J lost 5 bases; unmatched junction nucleotides: 10. This CDR3 is 15 amino acids long. Per germline, CDR1 SGHTA and CDR2 FQGNSA. Written as DNA, the CDR3 is TGTGCCAGCAGACACCGGGACAGGGAATTGGAGACCCAGTACTTC. It translates to CASRHRDRELETQYF.

There are a few counts of this clone. This chain uses TRBV30 with TRBJ2-1, with 9 bases aligning to TRBD2. J was trimmed by 2 bases and V by 3 bases; bases with no gene match: 5. Germline CDR1 reads GTSNPN; CDR2 reads SVGIG (reference sequence). The CDR3 spans 15 residues. The CDR3 is CAWSSLAGTYNEQFF. The CDR3 bases are TGTGCCTGGAGCTCCCTAGCGGGGACCTACAATGAGCAGTTCTTC.

This chain links TRBV10-3 with TRBJ1-1, with TRBD1 matching over 8 bases. Germline CDR1 ENHRY, CDR2 SYGVKD. Germline trimming cut 11 bases from V and 2 bases from J; bases unmatched to any gene: 10. CDR3 length: 14 residues. DNA for the CDR3: TGTGCCGCCCGAACGGGACAGGCCAACACTGAAGCTTTCTTT. Translating gives CAARTGQANTEAFF.

The CDR3 is CAIRGDRGKYEQYF. The CDR3 DNA follows: TGTGCCATCAGAGGGGACAGGGGTAAATACGAGCAGTACTTC. The V and J genes are TRBV10-3 and TRBJ2-7; TRBD1 agrees at 10 bases. The germline V gene has CDR1 ENHRY and CDR2 SYGVKD. The CDR3 covers 14 residues. V lost 6 bases to trimming and J lost 4 bases; unmatched junction nucleotides: 6.

This clone was observed a handful of times. The chain is built from TRBV5-4 and TRBJ1-1, with 7 bases that match TRBD1. From germline, CDR1 is SGHNT and CDR2 YYREEE (reference sequence). This CDR3 has 16 amino acids. The V and J ends lost 0 bases and 0 bases, in that order; junction bases with no gene match: 5. The CDR3 DNA reads TGTGCCAGCAGCTTGGGTGCGGGACAGTTGAACACTGAAGCTTTCTTT. As protein: CASSLGAGQLNTEAFF. Full variable domain (outside the CDR3, taken from reference TRBV5-4 and TRBJ1-1): ETGVTQSPTHLIKTRGQQVTLRCSSQSGHNTVSWYQQALGQGPQFIFQYYREEENGRGNFPPRFSGLQFPNYSSELNVNALELDDSALYLCASSLGAGQLNTEAFFGQGTRLTVV.

V usage is TRBV15 and J usage is TRBJ2-2; no clear D. The CDR3 runs to 16 residues. Germline V lookup: CDR1 LNHNV, CDR2 YYDKDF (reference sequence). Trimming took 0 bases from V and 0 from J, leaving 8 bases between them. This CDR3 reads CATSRDPLSNTGELFF. The CDR3, as DNA: TGTGCCACCAGCAGAGATCCACTCTCGAACACCGGGGAGCTGTTTTTT.

Notes on this clone: This sample includes further DNA sequences coding for the same CDR3. V and J are TRBV18 and TRBJ2-1, with TRBD2 matching over 12 bases. The J segment lost 5 bases and the V segment lost 3 bases, leaving 2 bases of the junction unmatched. There are 15 residues in the CDR3. Looked up from germline, CDR1 is KGHSH and CDR2 is LQKENI. The CDR3 reads CASSPGLAGNNEQFF. The CDR3 nucleotides read TGTGCCAGCTCACCTGGACTAGCGGGAAACAATGAGCAGTTCTTC.

The chain's CDR3 is CASSLGSIGGNTIYF. CDR3 DNA: TGCGCCAGCAGCTTGGGGTCGATCGGGGGAAACACCATATATTTT. V gene TRBV5-1 combines with J gene TRBJ1-3; D gene uncertain. CDR1 SGHRS and CDR2 YFSETQ come from the germline V gene. This CDR3 has 15 residues. Deletions cut 0 bases from V and 4 bases from J, with 11 bases between.

This rearrangement joins TRBV7-2 to TRBJ2-5; 8 bases map to TRBD2. The V and J ends lost 3 bases and 5 bases, in that order; junction bases with no gene match: 5. Germline-derived CDR1 and CDR2 are SGHTA and FQGNSA. The CDR3 contains 14 residues. CDR3 in amino acids: CASSFQASGETQYF. DNA for the CDR3: TGTGCCAGCAGCTTCCAGGCTAGCGGGGAGACCCAGTACTTC.

The V gene is TRBV18, the J gene TRBJ1-1; 7 positions match TRBD1. Losses at the gene ends were 1 base for V and 5 bases for J; bases not matched to a gene: 4. This CDR3 spans 14 amino acids. Germline assignment: CDR1 KGHSH and CDR2 LQKENI. The CDR3 nucleotides read TGTGCCAGCTCACCACAGGGGGCGAGGACTGAAGCTTTCTTT. Residues: CASSPQGARTEAFF.

This clone was found a few times. The CDR3 loop reads CASSYGGNWEEKLFF. CDR3 DNA sequence: TGTGCCAGCAGTTACGGAGGGAATTGGGAAGAAAAACTGTTTTTT. The genes are TRBV6-6 and TRBJ1-4; D call uncertain. Germline V gene lookup returns CDR1 MNHNY and CDR2 SVGAGI (reference sequence). V was shortened by 2 bases and J by 8 bases, with 15 bases between the two germline ends. There are 15 residues in the CDR3.

The sample holds a few counts of this clone. CDR3 amino acids: CASSLGQGGIMNGYTF. The CDR3 bases are TGCGCCAGCAGCTTGGGGCAGGGAGGTATCATGAATGGCTACACCTTC. The chain employs TRBV5-1 and TRBJ1-2, with D possibly TRBD1 on 5 matching bases. This CDR3 contains 16 residues. V gave up 0 bases and J gave up 6 bases, with 18 bases separating them. Germline-derived CDR1 and CDR2 are SGHRS and YFSETQ. Looking up the rest from reference TRBV5-1 and TRBJ1-2 gives the full variable domain: KAGVTQTPRYLIKTRGQQVTLSCSPISGHRSVSWYQQTPGQGLQFLFEYFSETQRNKGNFPGRFSGRQFSNSRSEMNVSTLELGDSALYLCASSLGQGGIMNGYTFGSGTRLTVV.

This chain uses TRBV29-1 with TRBJ2-4; the match to TRBD2 covers 7 bases. Trimming cost V 5 bases and J 3 bases; bases outside gene matches: 7. The CDR3 consists of 14 residues. Per germline, CDR1 SQVTM and CDR2 ANQGSEA. This CDR3 reads CSVTGGEGKNIQYF. In DNA form, the CDR3 reads TGCAGCGTTACGGGAGGTGAGGGCAAAAACATTCAGTACTTC.